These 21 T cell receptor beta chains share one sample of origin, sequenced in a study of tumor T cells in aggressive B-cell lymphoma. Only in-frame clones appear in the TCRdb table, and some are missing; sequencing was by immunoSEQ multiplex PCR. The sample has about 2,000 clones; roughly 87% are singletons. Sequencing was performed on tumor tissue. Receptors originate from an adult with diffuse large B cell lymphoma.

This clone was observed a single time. CDR3 residues: CASSENSRGIGRSYEQYF. The CDR3 bases are TGTGCCAGCAGTGAGAATTCTAGGGGGATAGGGAGATCATACGAGCAGTACTTC. V gene TRBV6-1 combines with J gene TRBJ2-7, with D possibly matching TRBD1 (6 bases). The CDR3 runs 18 residues. The V end lost 3 bases, the J end lost 4 bases, and 25 bases lay between the germline ends. The germline V gene has CDR1 MNHNS and CDR2 SASEGT.

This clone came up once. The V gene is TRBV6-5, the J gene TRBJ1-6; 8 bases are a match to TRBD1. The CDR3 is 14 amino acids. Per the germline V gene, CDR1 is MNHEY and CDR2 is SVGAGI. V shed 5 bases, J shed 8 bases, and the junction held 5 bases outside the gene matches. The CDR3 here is CASSRDRTDSPLHF. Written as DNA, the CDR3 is TGTGCCAGCAGTCGGGACAGGACGGATTCACCCCTCCACTTT.

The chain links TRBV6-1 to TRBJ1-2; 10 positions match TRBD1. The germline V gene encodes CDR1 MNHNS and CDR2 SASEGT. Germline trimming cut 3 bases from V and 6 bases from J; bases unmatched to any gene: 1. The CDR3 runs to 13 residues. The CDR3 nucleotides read TGTGCCAGCAGTGAGGGGACAGGGGATGGCTACACCTTC. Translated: CASSEGTGDGYTF.

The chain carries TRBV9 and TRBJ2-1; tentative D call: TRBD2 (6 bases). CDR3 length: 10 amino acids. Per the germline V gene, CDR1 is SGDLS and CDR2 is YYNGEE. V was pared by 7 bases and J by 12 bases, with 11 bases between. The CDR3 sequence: CASGPGGQFF. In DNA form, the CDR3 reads TGTGCCAGCGGGCCCGGGGGGCAGTTCTTC.

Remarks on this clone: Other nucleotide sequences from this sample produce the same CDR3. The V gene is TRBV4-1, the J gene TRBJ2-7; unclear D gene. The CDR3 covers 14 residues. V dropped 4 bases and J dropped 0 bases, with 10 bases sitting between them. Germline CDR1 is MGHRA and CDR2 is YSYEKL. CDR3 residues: CASSPGRLSYEQYF. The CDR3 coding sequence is TGCGCCAGCAGCCCGGGTCGCCTCTCCTACGAGCAGTACTTC.

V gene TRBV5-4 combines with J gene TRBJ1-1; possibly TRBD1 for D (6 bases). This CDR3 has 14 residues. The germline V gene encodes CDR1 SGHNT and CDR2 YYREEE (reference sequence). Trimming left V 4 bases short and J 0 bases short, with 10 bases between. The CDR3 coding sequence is TGTGCCAGCAGCCGGACAGAGATGAACACTGAAGCTTTCTTT. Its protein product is CASSRTEMNTEAFF.

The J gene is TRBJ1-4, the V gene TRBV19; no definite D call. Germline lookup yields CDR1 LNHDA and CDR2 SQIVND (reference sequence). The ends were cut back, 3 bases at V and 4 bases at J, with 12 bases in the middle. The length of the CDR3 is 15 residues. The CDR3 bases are TGTGCCAGTAGTATGGGAGTAAGCATTAATGAAAAACTGTTTTTT. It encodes CASSMGVSINEKLFF.

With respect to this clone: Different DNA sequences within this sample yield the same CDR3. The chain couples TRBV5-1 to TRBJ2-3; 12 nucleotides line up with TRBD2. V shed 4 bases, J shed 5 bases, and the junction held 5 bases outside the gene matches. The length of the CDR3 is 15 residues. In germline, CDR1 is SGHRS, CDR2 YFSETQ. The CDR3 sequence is CASSRLAGGLDTQYF. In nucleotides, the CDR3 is TGCGCCAGCAGCAGGCTAGCGGGGGGGCTAGATACGCAGTATTTT.

The CDR3 sequence: CASSPPGHRDYEQYF. The CDR3 DNA follows: TGTGCCAGCAGTCCCCCTGGGCACAGGGACTACGAGCAGTACTTC. V and J are TRBV2 and TRBJ2-7, with D tentatively TRBD1 (6 bases). Trimming cost V 5 bases and J 3 bases, with 17 bases left between them. In germline, CDR1 is SNHLY, CDR2 FYNNEI. The CDR3 is made up of 15 amino acids.

CDR3 amino acids: CASSLEGGQNYGYTF. CDR3 DNA sequence: TGTGCCAGCAGCCTAGAGGGGGGACAGAACTATGGCTACACCTTC. The chain couples TRBV7-2 to TRBJ1-2, with 7 bases fitting TRBD1. The V segment lost 5 bases and the J segment 2 bases; nucleotides outside the gene matches: 8. Germline CDR1 and CDR2: SGHTA and FQGNSA. This CDR3 comprises 15 residues.

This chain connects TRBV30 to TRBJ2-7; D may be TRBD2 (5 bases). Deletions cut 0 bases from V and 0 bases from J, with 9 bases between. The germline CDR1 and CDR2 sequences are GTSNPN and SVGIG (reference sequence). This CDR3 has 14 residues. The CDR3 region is CAWSVRGISYEQYF. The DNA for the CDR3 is TGTGCCTGGAGTGTCCGAGGGATCTCCTACGAGCAGTACTTC.

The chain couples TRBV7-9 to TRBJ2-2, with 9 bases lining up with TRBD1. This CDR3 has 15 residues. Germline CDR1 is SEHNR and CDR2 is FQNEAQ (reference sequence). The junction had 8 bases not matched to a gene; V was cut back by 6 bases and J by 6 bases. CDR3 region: CASRPGTGIAGELFF. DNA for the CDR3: TGTGCCAGCAGGCCCGGGACAGGGATCGCCGGGGAGCTGTTTTTT.

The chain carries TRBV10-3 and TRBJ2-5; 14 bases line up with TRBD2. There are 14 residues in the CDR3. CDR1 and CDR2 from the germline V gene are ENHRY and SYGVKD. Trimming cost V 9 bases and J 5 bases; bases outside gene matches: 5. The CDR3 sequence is CAIGLAGGGETQYF. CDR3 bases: TGTGCCATTGGACTAGCGGGAGGAGGTGAGACCCAGTACTTC.

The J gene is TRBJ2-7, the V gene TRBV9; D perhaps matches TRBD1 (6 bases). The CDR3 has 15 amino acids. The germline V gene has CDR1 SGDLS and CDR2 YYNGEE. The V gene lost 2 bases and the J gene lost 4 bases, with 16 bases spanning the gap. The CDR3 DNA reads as TGTGCCAGCAGCGTGGAGACAGGCCCCGTTTACGAGCAGTACTTC. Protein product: CASSVETGPVYEQYF.

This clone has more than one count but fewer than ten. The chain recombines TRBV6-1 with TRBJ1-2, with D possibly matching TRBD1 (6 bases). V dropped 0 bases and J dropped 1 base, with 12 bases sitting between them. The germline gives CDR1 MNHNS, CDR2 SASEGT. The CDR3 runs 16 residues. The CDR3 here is CASSEAPTGLNYGYTF. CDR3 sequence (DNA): TGTGCCAGCAGTGAAGCCCCGACAGGCCTTAACTATGGCTACACCTTC.

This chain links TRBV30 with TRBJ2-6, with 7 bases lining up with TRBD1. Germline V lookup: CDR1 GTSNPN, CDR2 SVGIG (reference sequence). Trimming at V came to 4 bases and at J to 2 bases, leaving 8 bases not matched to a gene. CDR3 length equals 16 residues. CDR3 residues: CAWTRGRLPGANVLTF. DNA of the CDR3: TGTGCCTGGACGAGGGGGCGCCTTCCTGGGGCCAACGTCCTGACTTTC.

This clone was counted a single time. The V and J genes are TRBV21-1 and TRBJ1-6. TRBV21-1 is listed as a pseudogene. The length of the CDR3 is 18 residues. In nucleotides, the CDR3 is TGTGCCAGCAGCGATGACCTAGCTACAATACATCATAATTCACCCCTCCACTTT. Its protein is CASSDDLATIHHNSPLHF.

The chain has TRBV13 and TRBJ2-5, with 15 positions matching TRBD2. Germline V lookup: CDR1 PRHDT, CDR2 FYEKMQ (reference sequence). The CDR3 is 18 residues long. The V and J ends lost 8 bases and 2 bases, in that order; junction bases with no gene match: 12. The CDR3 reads CASGYGTSGRRGQETQYF. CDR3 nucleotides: TGTGCCAGCGGATATGGGACTAGCGGGAGGAGAGGACAAGAGACCCAGTACTTC.

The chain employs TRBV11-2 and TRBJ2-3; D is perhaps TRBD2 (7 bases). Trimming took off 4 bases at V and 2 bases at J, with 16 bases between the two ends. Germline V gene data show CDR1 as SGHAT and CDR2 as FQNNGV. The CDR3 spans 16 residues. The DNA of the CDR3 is TGTGCCAGCAGCTCAGTACTGGGGGGGGCCACAGATACGCAGTATTTT. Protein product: CASSSVLGGATDTQYF.

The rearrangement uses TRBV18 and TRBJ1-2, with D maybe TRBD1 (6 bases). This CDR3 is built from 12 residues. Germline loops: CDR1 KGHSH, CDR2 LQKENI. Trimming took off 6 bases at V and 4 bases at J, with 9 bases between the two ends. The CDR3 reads CASSRTVYGYTF. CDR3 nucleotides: TGTGCCAGCTCCCGGACAGTCTATGGCTACACCTTC.

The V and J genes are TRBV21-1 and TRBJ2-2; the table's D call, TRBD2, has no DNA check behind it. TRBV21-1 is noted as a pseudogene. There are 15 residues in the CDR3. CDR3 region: CASSSLVRNTGELFF. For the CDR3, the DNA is TGTGCCAGCAGTTCCCTAGTTAGGAACACCGGGGAGCTGTTTTTT.